A selection of T cell receptor beta chains follows, all from one sample in a study of T cell repertoires in cytomegalovirus infection. No antigen has been identified for these receptors. TCRdb used MiXCR to reprocess the reads, holding one entry per CDR3 protein. Here the sample spans 300,000 to 400,000 distinct CDR3 sequences, almost 30% being singletons. The sample was cultured PBMCs, taken from culture after CMV antigen stimulation. Receptors originate from a human donor in good health (CMV status not recorded). Some clones in this sample may be carry-over from other donors' samples. Both conserved end residues are part of each CDR3. The D gene is left open where the match is weak. Clone size is stated in some rows and not others, as once, few, many or a class when expanded.

v_call	clone_size	d_call	j_call	cdr3_nt	cdr3_aa
TRBV28	few	TRBD2	TRBJ2-3	TGTGCCAGCACCCGCCCTAGCGGGCGAGCAGGCGATACGCAGTATTTT	CASTRPSGRAGDTQYF
TRBV12-3/TRBV12-4	many	NA	TRBJ2-1	TGTGCCAGCAGTTTGGGGGCTAGTAATGAGCAGTTCTTC	CASSLGASNEQFF
TRBV7-3	many	TRBD2	TRBJ2-2	TGTGCCAGCAGCTCGGGCGGGAGTCAGGACGGGGAGCTGTTTTTT	CASSSGGSQDGELFF
TRBV28	many	TRBD1	TRBJ1-5	TGTGCCAGCAGTTTTTGGGACAGAAATAGCAATCAGCCCCAGCATTTT	CASSFWDRNSNQPQHF
TRBV6-1	NA	TRBD2	TRBJ2-3	TGTGCCAGCAGTGCTAGCGGGAGGTCGGATACGCAGTATTTT	CASSASGRSDTQYF
TRBV5-4	NA	NA	TRBJ2-1	TGTGCCAGCAGCTTACCACTGTACAATGAGCAGTTCTTC	CASSLPLYNEQFF
TRBV7-4	NA	TRBD2	TRBJ2-1	TGTGCCAGCAGCTTTTGGATGGGGACTAGCGGGAGGGTCAATGAGCAGTTCTTC	CASSFWMGTSGRVNEQFF
TRBV19	NA	NA	TRBJ1-6	TGTGCCAGTAGTTCTTCTCGACGGTCCTATAATTCACCCCTCCACTTT	CASSSSRRSYNSPLHF
TRBV7-2	NA	NA	TRBJ2-5	TGTGCCAGCAGCTTAGGCTGGGCACAAGAGACCCAGTACTTC	CASSLGWAQETQYF
TRBV7-9	NA	TRBD2	TRBJ2-7	TGTGCCAGCACTCCCCAAAGGCGGGAGATAACTGGGGAGCAGTACTTC	CASTPQRREITGEQYF
TRBV10-1	NA	NA	TRBJ2-3	TGCGCCAGCAGTGAAGGGCAGGGTCCGCAGTATTTT	CASSEGQGPQYF
TRBV20-1	NA	NA	TRBJ2-7	TGCAGTGCTGCAGAGGGGGGCAGGGTGAACGAGCAGTACTTC	CSAAEGGRVNEQYF
TRBV11-2	NA	NA	TRBJ1-2	TGTGCCAGCAGCTTAAGGCGGGCCACCCACCTTGGCTACACCTTC	CASSLRRATHLGYTF
TRBV6-1	many	TRBD1	TRBJ1-5	TGTGCCAGCAGCCGCGCGGGCAGGGGGTACCAGCCCCAGCATTTT	CASSRAGRGYQPQHF
TRBV18	NA	NA	TRBJ2-5	TGTGCCAGCTCACCACCGGGGGCAGAGAGGGAGACCCAGTACTTC	CASSPPGAERETQYF
TRBV7-6	NA	TRBD2	TRBJ2-3	TGTGCCAGCAGCTTAGCTCCTAGCGGGGGGATACGGTCGGATACGCAGTATTTT	CASSLAPSGGIRSDTQYF
TRBV6-4	NA	NA	TRBJ1-2	TGTGCCAGCAGTGACTCCGGGCAGCTTCATCGAGGACCCTTC	CASSDSGQLHRGPF
TRBV24-1	NA	NA	TRBJ1-5	TGTGCCACCAGTGACCCTGGATGGGGAAGCAATCAGCCCCAGCATTTT	CATSDPGWGSNQPQHF
TRBV12-3/TRBV12-4	NA	NA	TRBJ2-2	TGTGCCAGCGGTCGATCACTTTCGGGGACTTCATTT	CASGRSLSGTSF
TRBV3-1	NA	NA	TRBJ1-6	TGTGCCAGCTCGACGGCCGTAGCCTATAATTCACCCCTCCACTTT	CASSTAVAYNSPLHF
TRBV29-1	few	NA	TRBJ1-4	TGCAGCGTTGAAGATAGTTGGGGGGTGGAAGGAGAAAAACTGTTTTTT	CSVEDSWGVEGEKLFF
TRBV7-3	NA	NA	TRBJ2-5	TGTGCCAGCAGTAAAGCCCCCGGGGAGACCCAGTACTTC	CASSKAPGETQYF
TRBV12-3/TRBV12-4	many	TRBD1	TRBJ1-1	TGTGCCAGCAGTGTCACAGGGGGCAGGACTGAAGCTTTCTTT	CASSVTGGRTEAFF
TRBV6-6	NA	NA	TRBJ1-5	TGTGCCAGCAGTTATCCAGGGATGAGCAATCAGCCCCAGCATTTT	CASSYPGMSNQPQHF
TRBV7-9	NA	NA	TRBJ2-7	TGTGCCAGCAGCAAACAAGGCTCCTACGAGCAGTACTTC	CASSKQGSYEQYF
TRBV7-9	NA	NA	TRBJ1-1	TGTGCCAGCAGCCCAAATCACTTCATGAACACTGAAGCTTTCTTT	CASSPNHFMNTEAFF
TRBV7-6	NA	NA	TRBJ2-1	TGTGCCAGCAGCACCCGGACAGATGACAATGAGCAGTTCTTC	CASSTRTDDNEQFF
TRBV11-2	NA	TRBD2	TRBJ2-3	TGTGCCAGCAGCTCTCTAGCGGGAGGGCCCTGGGAGCAGTATTTT	CASSSLAGGPWEQYF
TRBV6-6	few	NA	TRBJ2-7	TGTGCCAGCAGTTACATCCCAGAAGGCAACGAGCAGTACTTC	CASSYIPEGNEQYF
TRBV10-3	many	NA	TRBJ1-2	TGTGCCATCATGATCAGCGGTAGGCAGGGGATCTATGGCTACACCTTC	CAIMISGRQGIYGYTF